A single sample is the source of the 13 T cell receptor beta chains below, sequenced in a study of technical replicates of blood from several donors. This table comes from immunoSEQ multiplex PCR, and its TCRdb copy is limited to in-frame clones, with some not included. The sample holds about 75,000 clones, around 97% seen once. Specimen: T cells isolated from PBMCs. The receptors originated from a human donor in good health.

The chain joins TRBV29-1 to TRBJ2-7; D is unresolved. V was trimmed by 6 bases and J by 0 bases, leaving 12 bases between them. This CDR3 is built from 13 residues. CDR1 is SQVTM, CDR2 ANQGSEA, per germline. CDR3 DNA sequence: TGCAGCGTGGAGTTTAAGAGCTCCTACGAGCAGTACTTC. It translates to CSVEFKSSYEQYF.

J is TRBJ2-5 and V is TRBV5-4, with D possibly TRBD1 on 5 matching bases. Germline V gene data show CDR1 as SGHNT and CDR2 as YYREEE (reference sequence). V gave up 2 bases and J gave up 5 bases, with 10 bases separating them. The length of the CDR3 is 13 residues. The CDR3 DNA follows: TGTGCCAGCAGCTTTAACAGGTGGGAGACCCAGTACTTC. Translation: CASSFNRWETQYF.

The chain has TRBV9 and TRBJ1-5; TRBD1 aligns across 9 bases. Losses at the gene ends were 9 bases for V and 4 bases for J; bases not matched to a gene: 8. Per the germline V gene, CDR1 is SGDLS and CDR2 is YYNGEE. The length of the CDR3 is 14 residues. The CDR3 nucleotides read TGTGCCACCAGGGACAGGGACCCTAATCAGCCCCAGCATTTT. Its protein product is CATRDRDPNQPQHF.

This chain links TRBV27 with TRBJ2-7; 8 bases line up with TRBD1. Trimming took 6 bases from V and 2 from J; bases not matched to a gene: 3. Germline lookup yields CDR1 MNHEY and CDR2 SMNVEV (reference sequence). The CDR3 has 13 amino acids. DNA for the CDR3: TGTGCCAGCAGGACAGGGGATACCTACGAGCAGTACTTC. Translated, it gives CASRTGDTYEQYF.

The chain has TRBV10-3 and TRBJ1-2; maybe TRBD1 (6 bases). Germline CDR1 ENHRY, CDR2 SYGVKD. The CDR3 consists of 12 residues. The V gene lost 10 bases and the J gene lost 3 bases, with 12 bases spanning the gap. The DNA of the CDR3 is TGTGCCACCCAACAGGGTTACTATGGCTACACCTTC. This translates into CATQQGYYGYTF.

The chain recombines TRBV30 with TRBJ1-5; 7 bases align to TRBD1. The junction had 5 bases not matched to a gene; V was cut back by 2 bases and J by 4 bases. This CDR3 has 14 amino acids. CDR1 is GTSNPN, CDR2 SVGIG, per germline (reference sequence). This CDR3 is CAWSPGQNNQPQHF. The CDR3 region has the DNA TGTGCCTGGAGTCCGGGACAGAATAATCAGCCCCAGCATTTT. The complete variable domain, with remaining parts taken from reference TRBV30 and TRBJ1-5, reads SQTIHQWPATLVQPVGSPLSLECTVEGTSNPNLYWYRQAAGRGLQLLFYSVGIGQISSEVPQNLSASRPQDRQFILSSKKLLLSDSGFYLCAWSPGQNNQPQHFGDGTRLSIL.

The chain couples TRBV7-6 to TRBJ2-7, with TRBD2 as a possible D gene (5 bases). The CDR3 is 14 residues long. V lost 4 bases, J lost 3 bases, and 13 bases lay in between. Germline V gene data show CDR1 as SGHVS and CDR2 as FNYEAQ. The CDR3 DNA follows: TGTGCCAGCAGCTCCGGACTTGGAGACTACGAGCAGTACTTC. It yields the protein CASSSGLGDYEQYF. The whole variable domain, remainder taken from reference TRBV7-6 and TRBJ2-7, is GAGVSQSPRYKVTKRGQDVALRCDPISGHVSLYWYRQALGQGPEFLTYFNYEAQQDKSGLPNDRFSAERPEGSISTLTIQRTEQRDSAMYRCASSSGLGDYEQYFGPGTRLTVT.

This chain joins TRBV16 and TRBJ1-5; perhaps TRBD1 as D (6 bases). The CDR3 has 14 amino acids. The germline V gene encodes CDR1 KGHSY and CDR2 FQNENV. Deletions cut 4 bases from V and 5 bases from J, with 12 bases between. The DNA of the CDR3 is TGTGCCAGCAGCCCACAGGGATTTGATCAGCCCCAGCATTTT. Its protein is CASSPQGFDQPQHF. Full variable domain (outside the CDR3, taken from reference TRBV16 and TRBJ1-5): GEEVAQTPKHLVRGEGQKAKLYCAPIKGHSYVFWYQQVLKNEFKFLISFQNENVFDETGMPKERFSAKCLPNSPCSLEIQATKLEDSAVYFCASSPQGFDQPQHFGDGTRLSIL.

The V call is TRBV28, the J call TRBJ2-7; 9 bases map to TRBD1. This CDR3 comprises 16 residues. Germline V gene sequence: CDR1 MDHEN, CDR2 SYDVKM. Trimming removed 6 bases from V and 0 bases from J; junction bases left unmatched: 9. The CDR3: CASRPFRDRDSYEQYF. The CDR3 coding sequence is TGTGCCAGCAGACCCTTTCGGGACAGGGACTCCTACGAGCAGTACTTC.

This chain uses TRBV30 with TRBJ1-1; D unclear. Germline assignment: CDR1 GTSNPN and CDR2 SVGIG (reference sequence). CDR3 length equals 16 residues. V was trimmed by 2 bases and J by 5 bases, leaving 21 bases between them. CDR3 in amino acids: CAWSLRSGIFGTEAFF. The CDR3 DNA is TGTGCCTGGAGTCTAAGATCCGGGATATTTGGGACTGAAGCTTTCTTT.

The chain couples TRBV18 to TRBJ2-5; maybe TRBD2 (6 bases). CDR1 and CDR2 from the germline V gene are KGHSH and LQKENI. V was clipped by 3 bases and J by 4 bases, with 6 bases between them. The CDR3 has 12 residues. The CDR3 DNA reads TGTGCCAGCTCACCGGGACTAGAGACCCAGTACTTC. Amino acid sequence: CASSPGLETQYF.

The chain's CDR3 is CASSQDPADYPTLEQYF. The CDR3 DNA sequence: TGTGCCAGCAGCCAAGATCCAGCGGACTACCCGACCCTCGAGCAGTACTTC. The chain is built from TRBV4-2 and TRBJ2-7, with a possible D match to TRBD2 (6 bases). Trimming cost V 0 bases and J 6 bases, with 21 bases left between them. Germline CDR1 is LGHNA and CDR2 is YNFKEQ. The CDR3 sequence is 17 residues long.

This chain uses TRBV25-1 with TRBJ2-7; 8 bases are shared with TRBD1. The CDR3 is 15 residues long. Germline V CDR1 and CDR2: MGHDK, SYGVNS. V trimming: 1 base; J trimming: 2 bases; junction bases outside the gene matches: 4. The CDR3 here is CASSEWGTGTYEQYF. The CDR3 nucleotides read TGTGCCAGCAGTGAATGGGGGACAGGAACCTACGAGCAGTACTTC.